These 7 T cell receptor beta chains were sequenced from one sample in a study of T cells in Graves' hyperthyroidism and ophthalmopathy (dated by TCRdb to between 2018 and 2021). The library was produced with multiplex PCR. Sequencing instrument: Illumina HiSeq 2000. Amplification of TCR beta CDR3 regions was carried out from RNA transcripts. A first-round RT-PCR of the TCR CDR3 used the HTBI primer set with the Qiagen OneStep RT-PCR kit. TCRdb redid the processing of the public reads, applying fastp at Q25 and MiXCR, and retained in-frame beta chains. Every distinct CDR3 protein forms one entry, paired with its most common genes and DNA. The sample table holds around 690,000 distinct CDR3 sequences, of which around a sixth were seen once. The ten largest clones add up to about 16% of the sample. The material sequenced was blood. These receptors all stem from a man aged 45-65 years with Graves' hyperthyroidism.

This clonotype was detected ten times or more. The CDR3 protein is CASSLQGARYEQYF. As DNA, the CDR3 is TGTGCCAGCAGCCTACAGGGGGCGAGGTACGAGCAGTACTTC. The genes are TRBV27 and TRBJ2-7, with 9 bases identical to TRBD1. Germline V gives CDR1 MNHEY, CDR2 SMNVEV (reference sequence). The ends lost 6 bases at V and 4 bases at J; junction bases unmatched: 7. The CDR3 extends over 14 amino acids.

The chain uses TRBV9 and TRBJ2-3; 11 nucleotides line up with TRBD2. The CDR3 extends over 17 amino acids. Germline trimming cut 1 base from V and 4 bases from J; bases unmatched to any gene: 8. Per germline, CDR1 SGDLS and CDR2 YYNGEE. The DNA of the CDR3 is TGTGCCAGCAGCGTATCGGTAGCGGGAGGGCCTGCAGATACGCAGTATTTT. Translation gives CASSVSVAGGPADTQYF.

This clonotype has a count of ten or more. V usage is TRBV12-5 and J usage is TRBJ2-5, with D unclear. Looked up from germline, CDR1 is LGHNT and CDR2 is FRNRAP. CDR3 size: 12 residues. The V end was cut by 8 bases, the J end by 4 bases, with 11 bases between. Here the CDR3 reads CASTQRRETQYF. The CDR3 bases are TGTGCTAGTACTCAGAGAAGAGAGACCCAGTACTTC.

The genes are TRBV5-1 and TRBJ2-1; D perhaps matches TRBD1 (5 bases). In germline, CDR1 is SGHRS, CDR2 YFSETQ. V lost 0 bases and J 3 bases, leaving 10 bases between the germline ends. The CDR3 loop spans 15 amino acids. The CDR3: CASSLEGVYYNEQFF. CDR3 coding DNA: TGCGCCAGCAGCTTGGAAGGGGTCTACTACAATGAGCAGTTCTTC.

V usage is TRBV15 and J usage is TRBJ2-1, with 13 bases matching TRBD2. Germline V gives CDR1 LNHNV, CDR2 YYDKDF (reference sequence). The V gene end was trimmed by 10 bases and the J gene end by 3 bases; junction bases not matched to a gene: 9. The length of the CDR3 is 16 residues. CDR3 in DNA: TGTGCCAGCTCCGGGACTAGCGGGACGGGCTACAATGAGCAGTTCTTC. Translating it yields CASSGTSGTGYNEQFF. The entire variable domain, with the rest obtained from reference TRBV15 and TRBJ2-1, is as follows: DAMVIQNPRYQVTQFGKPVTLSCSQTLNHNVMYWYQQKSSQAPKLLFHYYDKDFNNEADTPDNFQSRRPNTSFCFLDIRSPGLGDTAMYLCASSGTSGTGYNEQFFGPGTRLTVL.

This clonotype was detected many times. The genes are TRBV12-3 or TRBV12-4 and TRBJ2-7, with a possible D match to TRBD2 (5 bases). The CDR3 sequence is 14 residues long. Trimming took 5 bases from V and 2 from J, leaving 13 bases between them. DNA for the CDR3: TGTGCCAGCAGTCCAGCCGGGAAAACCTACGAGCAGTACTTC. This gives the protein CASSPAGKTYEQYF.

Only a few counts were recorded for this clonotype. The chain combines TRBV5-1 with TRBJ2-7, with 10 positions matching TRBD1. The germline gives CDR1 SGHRS, CDR2 YFSETQ. The V segment lost 5 bases and the J segment 2 bases; nucleotides outside the gene matches: 4. CDR3 length equals 14 residues. The CDR3 reads CASRPGQGTYEQYF. The DNA of the CDR3 is TGCGCCAGCAGACCGGGACAGGGGACCTACGAGCAGTACTTC.